This TCR beta chain was identified in a study of identical twins. The study's findings and limits: Because invariant MAIT and iNKT cells could be present, zero-insertion analyses could be partly confounded. Abundant beta clonotypes from cord blood bore fewer insertions; memory repertoires lacked this pattern. Conclusions leaned on cross-sectional statistical analysis and did not track the same donors over time.

The CDR3 sequence is 14 residues long. Trimming removed 0 bases from V and 6 bases from J, with 9 bases in between. Germline V gene data show CDR1 as SGDLS and CDR2 as YYNGEE. TCRdb reprocessed the 5' RACE reads with MiXCR, giving one entry per CDR3 protein. The sample lists around 1.7 million distinct CDR3 sequences; under 35% were seen once. Concerning this clonotype: Its antigen is unidentified.

Sequencing was performed on cord blood. The chain couples TRBV9 to TRBJ1-4; D not resolved. This sequence was found in a newborn girl in good health. In nucleotides, the CDR3 is TGTGCCAGCAGCGTAGCGGGTCGCGATGAAAAACTGTTTTTT. Translation: CASSVAGRDEKLFF.